This TCR beta chain was identified during a study of T-cell reconstitution after alpha-beta-depleted transplantation in children. Construction of the TCRbeta library involved unique molecular identifiers. TCRdb called the PCR reads again in MiXCR, with one record for every CDR3 protein. The sample yields about 500,000 distinct CDR3 sequences, approximately 32% seen once. V dropped 0 bases and J dropped 5; count of bases not matched to a gene: 10. Germline V gives CDR1 SGDLS, CDR2 YYNGEE. The CDR3 spans 16 residues. The chain recombines TRBV9 with TRBJ2-5; 7 bases are a match to TRBD2. The input for sequencing was PBMCs from the stem cell graft donor, taken from the stem cell graft. The source of this sequence is a human donor who donated a stem cell graft to a child with aplastic anemia. The CDR3: CASSVDGSGLSETQYF. DNA of the CDR3: TGTGCCAGCAGCGTAGACGGTAGCGGGCTGTCGGAGACCCAGTACTTC.